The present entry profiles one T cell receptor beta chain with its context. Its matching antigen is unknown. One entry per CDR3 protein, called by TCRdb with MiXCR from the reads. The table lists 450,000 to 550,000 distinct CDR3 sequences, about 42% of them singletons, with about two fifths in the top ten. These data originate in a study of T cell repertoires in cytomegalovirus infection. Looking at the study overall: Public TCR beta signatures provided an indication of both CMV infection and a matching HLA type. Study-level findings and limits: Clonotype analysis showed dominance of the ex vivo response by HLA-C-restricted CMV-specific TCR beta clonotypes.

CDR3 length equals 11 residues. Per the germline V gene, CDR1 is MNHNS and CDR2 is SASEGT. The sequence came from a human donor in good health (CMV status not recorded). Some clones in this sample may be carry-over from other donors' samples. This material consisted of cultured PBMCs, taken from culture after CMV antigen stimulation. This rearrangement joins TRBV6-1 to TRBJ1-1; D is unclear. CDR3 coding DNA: TGTGCTTCTACCCTGAACACTGAAGCTTTCTTT. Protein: CASTLNTEAFF.